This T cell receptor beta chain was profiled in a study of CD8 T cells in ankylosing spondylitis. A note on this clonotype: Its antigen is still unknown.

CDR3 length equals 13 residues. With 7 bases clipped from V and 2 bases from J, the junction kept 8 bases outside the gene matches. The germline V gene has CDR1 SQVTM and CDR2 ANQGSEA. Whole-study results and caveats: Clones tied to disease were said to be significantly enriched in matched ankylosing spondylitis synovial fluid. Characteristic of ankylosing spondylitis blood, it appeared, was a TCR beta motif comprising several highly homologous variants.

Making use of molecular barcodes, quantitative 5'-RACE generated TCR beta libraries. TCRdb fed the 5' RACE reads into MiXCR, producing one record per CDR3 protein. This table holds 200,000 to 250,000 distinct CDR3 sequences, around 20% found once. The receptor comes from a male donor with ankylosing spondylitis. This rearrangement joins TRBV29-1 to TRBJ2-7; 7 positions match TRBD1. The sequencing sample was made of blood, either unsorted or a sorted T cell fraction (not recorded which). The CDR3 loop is CSARQGLAYEQYF. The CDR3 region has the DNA TGCAGCGCACGACAGGGTTTGGCCTACGAGCAGTACTTC.